This T cell receptor beta chain was captured in a study of response to subunit inactivated influenza vaccine. Findings and limits, study-wide: The authors put forward the suggestion that each seasonal influenza vaccination may bring in only a limited number of new T cells.

This clonotype has just a few counts. Its specificity is unknown. The CDR3 runs to 14 residues. From germline, CDR1 is SGHDN and CDR2 FVKESK. V lost 0 bases to trimming and J lost 11 bases, with 16 bases between them. From the RT-PCR reads, TCRdb called clonotypes with MiXCR, one entry per CDR3 protein. The profile shows hundreds of thousands of distinct CDR3 sequences, around 11% of them singletons. This sample comprised PBMCs from blood, obtained on the day of vaccination. The rearrangement uses TRBV14 and TRBJ1-1; D not certain. The source of this sequence is a man aged 50 to 59 who received an inactivated influenza vaccine. The CDR3: CASSQDLGGGTAFF. CDR3 coding DNA: TGTGCCAGCAGCCAAGATCTGGGAGGTGGAACGGCTTTCTTT.